The clone carrying this T cell receptor (beta chain) was found many times. This entry belongs to a study of T cells after yellow fever vaccination. UMIs were added to TCR cDNA along with a universal primer site when it was made by 5'RACE template switching. A single record per CDR3 protein comes from TCRdb applying MiXCR to the 5' RACE reads. The repertoire consists of about 240,000 distinct CDR3 sequences, with 6.9% occurring once and the leading ten covering 0.85%. The length of the CDR3 is 12 residues. The germline V gene has CDR1 SQVTM and CDR2 ANQGSEA. V dropped 4 bases and J dropped 11; count of bases not matched to a gene: 10.

The sequences come from CD4+ T cells sorted from PBMCs, collected 15 days after the yellow fever booster vaccination. The chain couples TRBV29-1 to TRBJ2-7; the match to TRBD2 covers 8 bases. The clonotype was recovered from a young man who received the YFV17D yellow fever vaccine. In nucleotides, the CDR3 is TGCAGCGTTGTGGAAGCGGGAGAGACAAAGTACTTC. Translated: CSVVEAGETKYF.